Below are 24 T cell receptor beta chains sequenced from a single sample in a study of T cell responses to AZD1222 COVID-19 vaccine listed by TCRdb under 2021. The method behind the library was the immunoSEQ multiplex PCR assay. As stored in TCRdb, this immuneACCESS dataset retains in-frame rearrangements with V and J assigned. A fraction of the clones does not appear; measured against another copy, unresolved V genes explain less than half of the discrepancy, and the remainder lacks a known reason. Here the sample has some 150,000 clones; approximately 88% occur a single time. Together, the top ten hold more than 3% of the sample. According to the study, the label for this sample's time point signals: baseline before first vaccination. The treatment or condition tag for this specimen amounts to: meningococcal conjugate vaccine given as trial control. Material: peripheral blood, obtained on day 0 of MenACWY control vaccination. These receptors originate from an adult in good health.

The CDR3 DNA reads as TGTGCCAGCAGCTTAGAAACCTTCAGGGGCTTAACTGAAGCTTTCTTT. Its translation is CASSLETFRGLTEAFF. The chain is built from TRBV7-8 and TRBJ1-1, with D perhaps TRBD1 (6 bases). CDR3 size: 16 residues. The V end lost 1 base, the J end lost 5 bases, and 17 bases lay between the germline ends. Germline lookup yields CDR1 SGHVS and CDR2 FQNEAQ.

The chain uses TRBV19 and TRBJ1-1, with D perhaps TRBD1 (5 bases). The CDR3 consists of 14 residues. V lost 4 bases and J 3 bases, leaving 12 bases between the germline ends. Germline V gene data show CDR1 as LNHDA and CDR2 as SQIVND (reference sequence). The CDR3 region is CASSTYRSDTEAFF. The CDR3 DNA follows: TGTGCCAGTAGTACCTACAGGTCGGACACTGAAGCTTTCTTT. Supplemented by reference TRBV19 and TRBJ1-1, the full variable domain reads DGGITQSPKYLFRKEGQNVTLSCEQNLNHDAMYWYRQDPGQGLRLIYYSQIVNDFQKGDIAEGYSVSREKKESFPLTVTSAQKNPTAFYLCASSTYRSDTEAFFGQGTRLTVV.

The chain links TRBV19 to TRBJ2-1, with D perhaps given as TRBD1 or TRBD2 (5 bases each). Trimming took off 2 bases at V and 5 bases at J, with 10 bases between the two ends. The CDR3 totals 14 residues. Germline V gives CDR1 LNHDA, CDR2 SQIVND (reference sequence). The CDR3 bases are TGTGCCAGTAGTATAAGGGACGGAAACAATGAGCAGTTCTTC. Translating gives CASSIRDGNNEQFF.

The chain couples TRBV5-1 to TRBJ2-2; the D is unclear. The V and J ends lost 5 bases and 5 bases respectively, with 16 bases between them. Germline V gene data show CDR1 as SGHRS and CDR2 as YFSETQ. The CDR3 contains 15 residues. The DNA of the CDR3 is TGCGCCAGCAGAGAGCCCACGGGCCCTACCGGGGAGCTGTTTTTT. This encodes CASREPTGPTGELFF.

V and J are TRBV5-7 and TRBJ1-1; 8 nucleotides line up with TRBD1. TRBV5-7 is given ORF status, its function remaining uncertain. V was clipped by 3 bases and J by 4 bases; unmatched bases: 5. The CDR3 is 14 amino acids. The CDR3 region has the DNA TGTGCCAGCAGCTCGCCGGACAGGGTCACTGAAGCTTTCTTT. Translating gives CASSSPDRVTEAFF.

This rearrangement joins TRBV4-3 to TRBJ1-2; D is ambiguous. Per germline, CDR1 LGHNA and CDR2 YSLEER. The CDR3 is made up of 14 amino acids. Trimming cost V 1 base and J 4 bases, with 10 bases left between them. In nucleotides, the CDR3 is TGCGCCAGCAGCCAAGGATCGGTTTTCTATGGCTACACCTTC. Translation: CASSQGSVFYGYTF.

This clone was recorded a few times. This rearrangement joins TRBV19 to TRBJ2-7, with 7 bases fitting TRBD1. CDR1 is LNHDA, CDR2 SQIVND, per germline (reference sequence). This CDR3 contains 15 residues. J was trimmed by 2 bases and V by 5 bases; bases with no gene match: 9. In nucleotides, the CDR3 is TGTGCCAGTAGTGAGAGGGGACAGCAAACCTACGAGCAGTACTTC. Encoded protein: CASSERGQQTYEQYF.

The chain employs TRBV11-2 and TRBJ1-2; no firm D call. V was shortened by 5 bases and J by 1 base, with 8 bases between the two germline ends. Germline loops: CDR1 SGHAT, CDR2 FQNNGV. The CDR3 is 13 amino acids. The DNA for the CDR3 is TGTGCCAGCAGCCCTAAAGTTAACTATGGCTACACCTTC. This sequence encodes CASSPKVNYGYTF.

V usage is TRBV7-9 and J usage is TRBJ2-3; possibly TRBD1 or TRBD2 for D (5 bases each). Trimming cost V 5 bases and J 2 bases, with 17 bases left between them. Germline CDR1 and CDR2: SEHNR and FQNEAQ (reference sequence). CDR3 size: 16 residues. The CDR3 reads CASSVPPGRNTDTQYF. The CDR3 bases are TGTGCCAGCAGCGTCCCCCCGGGACGGAACACAGATACGCAGTATTTT.

The chain employs TRBV28 and TRBJ2-1; D is possibly TRBD2 (7 bases). Trimming shortened V by 6 bases and J by 2 bases, and 17 bases separated the two germline ends. There are 16 residues in the CDR3. Per the germline V gene, CDR1 is MDHEN and CDR2 is SYDVKM. CDR3 sequence (DNA): TGTGCCAGCAGGTTAGGGGGGGCGTCGGCCTACAATGAGCAGTTCTTC. Its protein product is CASRLGGASAYNEQFF.

The CDR3 DNA reads as TGTGCCAGCAGTGAAGACCGGGGCCTCAGAGATGGCTACACCTTC. It is translated as CASSEDRGLRDGYTF. The chain couples TRBV2 to TRBJ1-2; perhaps TRBD1 as D (5 bases). Per the germline V gene, CDR1 is SNHLY and CDR2 is FYNNEI. V was shortened by 1 base and J by 6 bases, with 15 bases between the two germline ends. This CDR3 contains 15 residues.

The chain uses TRBV15 and TRBJ2-7, with a tentative D call TRBD2 (7 bases). The ends were cut back, 5 bases at V and 9 bases at J, with 23 bases in the middle. CDR1 LNHNV and CDR2 YYDKDF come from the germline V gene (reference sequence). The length of the CDR3 is 15 residues. The CDR3 reads CATSRGGAALGGQYF. In DNA form, the CDR3 reads TGTGCCACCAGCCGTGGGGGGGCAGCGCTGGGTGGGCAGTACTTC.

The chain carries TRBV6-2 or TRBV6-3 and TRBJ1-6, with D unresolved. This CDR3 is 14 amino acids long. The V end lost 5 bases, the J end lost 1 base, and 6 bases lay between the germline ends. Germline values: CDR1 MNHEY, CDR2 SVGEGT. The CDR3 DNA follows: TGTGCCAGCAGTCGAGTGTCCTATAATTCACCCCTCCACTTT. Translation gives CASSRVSYNSPLHF.

The chain employs TRBV12-3 or TRBV12-4 and TRBJ1-2, with D hard to call. The CDR3 extends over 11 amino acids. V gave up 8 bases and J gave up 4 bases, with 8 bases separating them. Here the CDR3 reads CASGGGYGYTF. The CDR3 bases are TGTGCCAGCGGTGGAGGCTATGGCTACACCTTC.

V gene TRBV6-4 combines with J gene TRBJ2-1; 7 bases line up with TRBD2. The germline gives CDR1 MRHNA, CDR2 SNTAGT. The CDR3 loop spans 13 amino acids. Losses at the gene ends were 3 bases for V and 7 bases for J; bases not matched to a gene: 3. This CDR3 is CASSEGLVNEQFF. CDR3 nucleotide sequence: TGTGCCAGCAGTGAAGGACTAGTTAATGAGCAGTTCTTC.

The genes are TRBV29-1 and TRBJ1-1; 7 positions agree with TRBD1. CDR3 length equals 13 residues. With V trimmed by 5 bases and J by 6 bases, 9 bases remained unmatched. The germline CDR1 and CDR2 sequences are SQVTM and ANQGSEA. The chain's CDR3 is CSVLRGRMPEAFF. CDR3 bases: TGCAGCGTTCTTAGGGGGCGGATGCCTGAAGCTTTCTTT.

The J gene is TRBJ2-2, the V gene TRBV9; 14 bases agree with TRBD2. Germline CDR1 SGDLS, CDR2 YYNGEE. The CDR3 covers 15 residues. J was trimmed by 6 bases and V by 6 bases; bases with no gene match: 4. The CDR3 DNA follows: TGTGCCAGCAACAGGGGACTAGCGGGGGCCGGGGAGCTGTTTTTT. It is translated as CASNRGLAGAGELFF.

This clone was observed a handful of times. The same CDR3 is also encoded by other DNA sequences in this sample. This rearrangement joins TRBV11-3 to TRBJ2-1; D is unresolved. Looked up from germline, CDR1 is SGHNT and CDR2 is YENEEA. Deletions cut 3 bases from V and 5 bases from J, with 2 bases between. This CDR3 is 11 amino acids long. CDR3 DNA: TGTGCCAGCAGCTTCCACAATGAGCAGTTCTTC. This encodes CASSFHNEQFF.

The table lists this clone with a few counts. V and J are TRBV19 and TRBJ1-1; D is unclear. The V gene lost 3 bases and the J gene lost 1 base, with 6 bases spanning the gap. CDR1 LNHDA and CDR2 SQIVND come from the germline V gene (reference sequence). The CDR3 covers 13 residues. Here the CDR3 DNA reads TGTGCCAGTAGTATTCAGAGGAACACTGAAGCTTTCTTT. Encoded protein: CASSIQRNTEAFF.

The chain joins TRBV7-2 to TRBJ1-3; D may be TRBD1 (6 bases). V lost 1 base to trimming and J lost 4 bases, with 11 bases between them. The V gene's germline CDR1 is SGHTA and CDR2 FQGNSA. The CDR3 consists of 15 residues. CDR3 coding DNA: TGTGCCAGCAGCTTAGATGGGGGGGCCGGAAACACCATATATTTT. Its translation is CASSLDGGAGNTIYF.

The V gene is TRBV20-1, the J gene TRBJ1-1; 12 bases are shared with TRBD1. Unmatched junction bases numbered 4, after V lost 6 bases and J lost 11 bases. The CDR3 has 11 amino acids. Per the germline V gene, CDR1 is DFQATT and CDR2 is SNEGSKA (reference sequence). CDR3 in amino acids: CSARDRGPAFF. The CDR3 DNA sequence: TGCAGTGCCAGGGACAGGGGGCCGGCTTTCTTT.

CDR3 protein: CASSYDPGLIVNEQFF. For the CDR3, the DNA is TGCGCCAGCAGCTACGACCCGGGACTTATCGTCAATGAGCAGTTCTTC. The chain has TRBV5-1 and TRBJ2-1; D is perhaps TRBD2 (6 bases). The germline V gene encodes CDR1 SGHRS and CDR2 YFSETQ. The V end lost 3 bases, the J end lost 6 bases, and 19 bases lay between the germline ends. The CDR3 extends over 16 amino acids.

J is TRBJ2-5 and V is TRBV12-3 or TRBV12-4, with a possible D match to TRBD1 (6 bases). The V and J ends lost 6 bases and 7 bases respectively, with 15 bases between them. The CDR3 length is 13 residues. CDR3 region: CASSPGQGGTQYF. The CDR3 DNA sequence: TGTGCCAGCAGCCCGGGCCAAGGGGGGACCCAGTACTTC.

The chain links TRBV28 to TRBJ2-7; possibly TRBD2 for D (7 bases). In germline, CDR1 is MDHEN, CDR2 SYDVKM. The CDR3 contains 15 residues. Between the trimmed V and J ends, which lost 7 bases and 3 bases, there was a span of 19 bases. CDR3 sequence reads: CASNRPGGRNYEQYF. In DNA, the CDR3 is TGTGCCAGCAACCGACCCGGGGGGCGGAACTACGAGCAGTACTTC.